This T cell receptor (beta chain) was observed in a study of CXCR3-negative and CXCR3-positive naive CD8 T cells. Findings and limits, study-wide: CXCR3-negative naive cells had less hydrophobic TRB CDR3s than did CXCR3-positive naive cells. Memory CD8+ cells showed much lower diversity, while both naive subsets were comparably high.

In preparing the TRB cDNA libraries, 5' RACE with UMI labels was used. TCRdb reprocessed the 5' RACE reads, keeping one entry per CDR3 protein, no DNA. The sample totals around 160,000 distinct CDR3 sequences. Of note for this clonotype: What it binds is unknown.

Germline V gene lookup returns CDR1 SGHDN and CDR2 FVKESK. CDR3 length equals 13 residues. The clonotype originates from a human donor in good health. Some clones in this sample may be carry-over from other donors' samples. V usage is TRBV14 and J usage is TRBJ2-7. Sample: naive CXCR3+ CD8+ T cells from blood. As to subset: CD45RO-CCR7+CD27+CD95- naive CD8+ T cells expressing CXCR3 (TNR3+). CDR3 in amino acids: CASSHSVGYEQYF.